This is a list of T cell receptor beta chains from one sample in a study of blood T cell repertoires in COVID-19. Libraries were prepared by immunoSEQ multiplex PCR; TCRdb keeps only in-frame clonotypes and omits some of them. The repertoire has about 230,000 clones, 81% of them found once; the top ten carry around 8%. The sample comprised peripheral blood. All receptors derive from a woman older than 75 with acute or convalescent COVID-19. CDR3s include the opening cysteine and the closing phenylalanine or tryptophan. A D gene is named only where the DNA matches it firmly. Clone size is shown for a subset of rows, as once, few, many or a class of expanded clone.

d_call: NA; v_call: TRBV4-2; j_call: TRBJ1-1; clone_size: NA; cdr3_nt: TGTGCCAGCAGCCAAGATCTTATACAAATGAACACTGAAGCTTTCTTT; cdr3_aa: CASSQDLIQMNTEAFF
d_call: NA; v_call: TRBV12-3/TRBV12-4; j_call: TRBJ1-1; clone_size: NA; cdr3_nt: TGTGCCAGCAGCTACTACTGGAACACTGAAGCTTTCTTT; cdr3_aa: CASSYYWNTEAFF
d_call: NA; v_call: TRBV2; j_call: TRBJ2-5; clone_size: NA; cdr3_nt: TGTGCCAGCAGTGATCTTCTAGGACAAGAGACCCAGTACTTC; cdr3_aa: CASSDLLGQETQYF
d_call: TRBD2; v_call: TRBV6-5; j_call: TRBJ2-3; clone_size: NA; cdr3_nt: TGTGCCAGCAGACTAGCGGAAAGCACAGATACGCAGTATTTT; cdr3_aa: CASRLAESTDTQYF
d_call: TRBD2; v_call: TRBV28; j_call: TRBJ2-3; clone_size: NA; cdr3_nt: TGTGCCAGCAGTAAGACTAGCGGGAGCGAGACAGATACGCAGTATTTT; cdr3_aa: CASSKTSGSETDTQYF
d_call: TRBD2; v_call: TRBV15; j_call: TRBJ2-7; clone_size: NA; cdr3_nt: TGTGCCACCAGCAGAGATCTGGTAGCGGGAGCCTACGAGCAGTACTTC; cdr3_aa: CATSRDLVAGAYEQYF
d_call: TRBD1; v_call: TRBV14; j_call: TRBJ1-4; clone_size: NA; cdr3_nt: TGTGCCAGCAACAGAATCCGGGACAGGGTTCTGAGGGTTCCCGGGGCAACTAATGAAAAACTGTTTTTT; cdr3_aa: CASNRIRDRVLRVPGATNEKLFF
d_call: TRBD2; v_call: TRBV6-4; j_call: TRBJ2-3; clone_size: NA; cdr3_nt: TGTGTCAAGCACCTGATAGCGGGGGGGACAGATACGCAGTATTTT; cdr3_aa: CVKHLIAGGTDTQYF
d_call: TRBD1; v_call: TRBV2; j_call: TRBJ1-2; clone_size: NA; cdr3_nt: TGTGCCAGCAGTCGGGACAGACGCCCTATTGGCTACACCTTC; cdr3_aa: CASSRDRRPIGYTF
d_call: NA; v_call: TRBV5-8; j_call: TRBJ2-6; clone_size: many; cdr3_nt: TGTGCCAGCAGCTGGGGAGTTGGGTTGAAGGCTGGGGCCAACGTCCTGACTTTC; cdr3_aa: CASSWGVGLKAGANVLTF
d_call: NA; v_call: TRBV6-5; j_call: TRBJ1-1; clone_size: once; cdr3_nt: TGTGCCAGCAGTTCCCTCGGGAGCTTGAACACTGAAGCTTTCTTT; cdr3_aa: CASSSLGSLNTEAFF
d_call: TRBD2; v_call: TRBV7-2; j_call: TRBJ2-7; clone_size: NA; cdr3_nt: TGTGCCAGCAGCCGGAGAAGTGGGCGGGGGGCGTCCTACGAGCAGTACTTC; cdr3_aa: CASSRRSGRGASYEQYF
d_call: NA; v_call: TRBV19; j_call: TRBJ1-4; clone_size: once; cdr3_nt: TGTGCCAGTAGTAAATCTCACTCGGGAGGATTGGAAAAACTGTTTTTT; cdr3_aa: CASSKSHSGGLEKLFF
d_call: TRBD1; v_call: TRBV30; j_call: TRBJ1-2; clone_size: NA; cdr3_nt: TGTGCCTGGGAGGACAGGGGATATGGCTACACCTTC; cdr3_aa: CAWEDRGYGYTF
d_call: TRBD1; v_call: TRBV7-9; j_call: TRBJ1-1; clone_size: NA; cdr3_nt: TGTGCCAGCAGCTGGCTACAGGGGACTGAAGCTTTCTTT; cdr3_aa: CASSWLQGTEAFF
d_call: NA; v_call: TRBV7-3; j_call: TRBJ2-1; clone_size: once; cdr3_nt: TGTGCCAGCAGCTTCGGACAGAATGAGCAGTTCTTC; cdr3_aa: CASSFGQNEQFF
d_call: TRBD1; v_call: TRBV5-5; j_call: TRBJ2-7; clone_size: once; cdr3_nt: TGTGCCAGCAGCCTGACAGGGGGCAACGAGCAGTACTTC; cdr3_aa: CASSLTGGNEQYF
d_call: TRBD1; v_call: TRBV2; j_call: TRBJ2-3; clone_size: NA; cdr3_nt: TGTGCCAGCAAGGGACAGTACGCAGATACGCAGTATTTT; cdr3_aa: CASKGQYADTQYF
d_call: NA; v_call: TRBV7-2; j_call: TRBJ1-5; clone_size: NA; cdr3_nt: TGTGCCAGCAGCTTAACCAGGGGAAACAATCAGCCCCAGCATTTT; cdr3_aa: CASSLTRGNNQPQHF
d_call: NA; v_call: TRBV21-1; j_call: TRBJ2-7; clone_size: NA; cdr3_nt: TGTGCCAGCAGCGATCGGGACAGACTACGTGAGTACGAGCAGTACTTC; cdr3_aa: CASSDRDRLREYEQYF
d_call: NA; v_call: TRBV3-1/TRBV3-2; j_call: TRBJ1-2; clone_size: NA; cdr3_nt: TGTGCCAGTTCTCAGGGGATGCCCTATGGCTACACCTTC; cdr3_aa: CASSQGMPYGYTF
d_call: TRBD1; v_call: TRBV2; j_call: TRBJ1-3; clone_size: NA; cdr3_nt: TGTGCCAGCGGAGACAGGGACGGTGGAAACACCATATATTTT; cdr3_aa: CASGDRDGGNTIYF
d_call: NA; v_call: TRBV27; j_call: TRBJ2-7; clone_size: few; cdr3_nt: TGTGCCAGCAGTCTTTATAGGCGGACAGCGGAACCCTACGAGCAGTACTTC; cdr3_aa: CASSLYRRTAEPYEQYF
d_call: NA; v_call: TRBV30; j_call: TRBJ2-3; clone_size: NA; cdr3_nt: TGTGCCGGGAATTCGTTAGCATCCACAGATACGCAGTATTTT; cdr3_aa: CAGNSLASTDTQYF
d_call: TRBD1; v_call: TRBV2; j_call: TRBJ1-1; clone_size: NA; cdr3_nt: TGTGCCAGCAGACTGGACAGGAGCAACACTGAAGCTTTCTTT; cdr3_aa: CASRLDRSNTEAFF
d_call: NA; v_call: TRBV30; j_call: TRBJ1-2; clone_size: few; cdr3_nt: TGTGCCTGGAGTGACACAATGACTAACTATGGCTACACCTTC; cdr3_aa: CAWSDTMTNYGYTF
d_call: TRBD1; v_call: TRBV14; j_call: TRBJ1-2; clone_size: NA; cdr3_nt: TGTGCCAGCAGCCAAGGTTTCGACAGGGCCGATTATGGCTACACCTTC; cdr3_aa: CASSQGFDRADYGYTF
d_call: NA; v_call: TRBV21-1; j_call: TRBJ2-3; clone_size: NA; cdr3_nt: TGTGCCAGCAGCGTAAGTCCCGGGACAGGGGACAACACAGATACGCAGTATTTT; cdr3_aa: CASSVSPGTGDNTDTQYF
d_call: NA; v_call: TRBV29-1; j_call: TRBJ1-5; clone_size: NA; cdr3_nt: TGCAGCGTTGTTCAGGGGAATCAGCCCCAGCATTTT; cdr3_aa: CSVVQGNQPQHF
d_call: TRBD1; v_call: TRBV3-1/TRBV3-2; j_call: TRBJ1-1; clone_size: NA; cdr3_nt: TGTGCCAGCAGCCCCCCGGGAGGGGGCGCTGGGGCTTTCTTT; cdr3_aa: CASSPPGGGAGAFF
d_call: NA; v_call: TRBV5-1; j_call: TRBJ1-4; clone_size: NA; cdr3_nt: TGCGCCAGCAGCTTGGGTCCCGTCAGGGGAAATGAAAAACTGTTTTTT; cdr3_aa: CASSLGPVRGNEKLFF
d_call: TRBD1; v_call: TRBV6-6; j_call: TRBJ2-7; clone_size: NA; cdr3_nt: TGTGCCAGCAGTTACACCGGACAGGGCTACGAGCAGTACTTC; cdr3_aa: CASSYTGQGYEQYF
d_call: NA; v_call: TRBV30; j_call: TRBJ1-2; clone_size: NA; cdr3_nt: TGTGCCTGGAGTGTGGCCCAGGCCAATGGCTACACCTTC; cdr3_aa: CAWSVAQANGYTF
d_call: TRBD1; v_call: TRBV28; j_call: TRBJ1-4; clone_size: NA; cdr3_nt: TGTGCCAGCAGTTCGGGACAGGGCAGAGAAAAACTGTTTTTT; cdr3_aa: CASSSGQGREKLFF
d_call: TRBD2; v_call: TRBV7-6; j_call: TRBJ2-3; clone_size: NA; cdr3_nt: TGTGCCAGCAGCTTATTTTCCGCGCTAGCGGGGGGTCAGGATACGCAGTATTTT; cdr3_aa: CASSLFSALAGGQDTQYF
d_call: TRBD1; v_call: TRBV23-1; j_call: TRBJ2-7; clone_size: NA; cdr3_nt: TGCGCCAGCAGCCCTGGACAGGGCGAGCAGTACTTC; cdr3_aa: CASSPGQGEQYF
d_call: TRBD2; v_call: TRBV7-3; j_call: TRBJ2-3; clone_size: NA; cdr3_nt: TGTGCCAGCAGCAACCGGGACTACACAGATACGCAGTATTTT; cdr3_aa: CASSNRDYTDTQYF
d_call: NA; v_call: TRBV4-1; j_call: TRBJ1-6; clone_size: NA; cdr3_nt: TGCGCCAGCAGCCAAGATCCCCGCGGGAATTCACCCCTCCACTTT; cdr3_aa: CASSQDPRGNSPLHF
d_call: NA; v_call: TRBV11-3; j_call: TRBJ1-6; clone_size: NA; cdr3_nt: TGTGCCAGCAGCTTAAACGGGGATAATTCACCCCTCCACTTT; cdr3_aa: CASSLNGDNSPLHF
d_call: NA; v_call: TRBV5-1; j_call: TRBJ2-1; clone_size: NA; cdr3_nt: TGCGCCAGCAGCTTATTAGCGGAACCCTACAATGAGCAGTTCTTC; cdr3_aa: CASSLLAEPYNEQFF
d_call: TRBD1; v_call: TRBV3-1/TRBV3-2; j_call: TRBJ1-2; clone_size: once; cdr3_nt: TGTGCCAGCAGCCACAGTAGCACAGGGGGCTATGGCTACACCTTC; cdr3_aa: CASSHSSTGGYGYTF
d_call: TRBD1; v_call: TRBV6-6; j_call: TRBJ2-3; clone_size: NA; cdr3_nt: TGTGCCAGCAGTTACCGGGGACAGGGGGCTACAGATACGCAGTATTTT; cdr3_aa: CASSYRGQGATDTQYF
d_call: NA; v_call: TRBV5-4; j_call: TRBJ2-5; clone_size: NA; cdr3_nt: TGTGCCAGCAGCTTCAGCCAAGAGACCCAGTACTTC; cdr3_aa: CASSFSQETQYF
d_call: TRBD1; v_call: TRBV19; j_call: TRBJ2-7; clone_size: NA; cdr3_nt: TGTGCCAGTAGGAAAGGGGACAGCAACTACGAGCAGTACTTC; cdr3_aa: CASRKGDSNYEQYF
d_call: TRBD1; v_call: TRBV2; j_call: TRBJ2-7; clone_size: NA; cdr3_nt: TGTGCCAGCAGAACGGGACAGGGGGCTAGCGAGCAGTACTTC; cdr3_aa: CASRTGQGASEQYF
d_call: NA; v_call: TRBV3-1/TRBV3-2; j_call: TRBJ1-2; clone_size: NA; cdr3_nt: TGTGCCAGCAGCCAAGATCCCCCCGGGAGCTATGGCTACACCTTC; cdr3_aa: CASSQDPPGSYGYTF
d_call: TRBD2; v_call: TRBV2; j_call: TRBJ2-3; clone_size: NA; cdr3_nt: TGTGCCAGCAGTGATAGCCCTAGCGGGAACACAGATACGCAGTATTTT; cdr3_aa: CASSDSPSGNTDTQYF
d_call: NA; v_call: TRBV7-9; j_call: TRBJ2-3; clone_size: NA; cdr3_nt: TGTGCCAGCAGCTTAGTTATGGGGCTCAGCACAGATACGCAGTATTTT; cdr3_aa: CASSLVMGLSTDTQYF
d_call: TRBD2; v_call: TRBV7-7; j_call: TRBJ2-1; clone_size: NA; cdr3_nt: TGTGCCAGCAGCTTAGACGGCGGGGGGGTCGATGAGCAGTTCTTC; cdr3_aa: CASSLDGGGVDEQFF
d_call: NA; v_call: TRBV11-3; j_call: TRBJ1-2; clone_size: few; cdr3_nt: TGTGCCAGCAGCTTAGAGAGTCGACAGATCTATGGCTACACCTTC; cdr3_aa: CASSLESRQIYGYTF
d_call: TRBD1; v_call: TRBV6-1; j_call: TRBJ1-5; clone_size: NA; cdr3_nt: TGTGCCAGCAGTGCTGGGACAGGGGGAGGCAATCAGCCCCAGCATTTT; cdr3_aa: CASSAGTGGGNQPQHF
d_call: NA; v_call: TRBV30; j_call: TRBJ1-4; clone_size: NA; cdr3_nt: TGTGCCTGGAGTGTGAGAGGGATCCTAACTAATGAAAAACTGTTTTTT; cdr3_aa: CAWSVRGILTNEKLFF
d_call: TRBD2; v_call: TRBV7-8; j_call: TRBJ2-1; clone_size: NA; cdr3_nt: TGTGCCAGCAGCTTAGAAGCCGGACTAGCGGCCTACAATGAGCAGTTCTTC; cdr3_aa: CASSLEAGLAAYNEQFF
d_call: NA; v_call: TRBV2; j_call: TRBJ1-2; clone_size: NA; cdr3_nt: TGTGCCAGCAGTGAAGCTCCCCAACAGGGTTTCGGCTACACCTTC; cdr3_aa: CASSEAPQQGFGYTF
d_call: NA; v_call: TRBV5-3; j_call: TRBJ2-5; clone_size: NA; cdr3_nt: TGTGCCAGAAGTGTAAGGGGCTTTCCCCAAGAGACCCAGTACTTC; cdr3_aa: CARSVRGFPQETQYF
d_call: NA; v_call: TRBV28; j_call: TRBJ1-2; clone_size: NA; cdr3_nt: TGTGCCAGCAGTTTAGAGATAGACAGTAACTATGGCTACACCTTC; cdr3_aa: CASSLEIDSNYGYTF
d_call: TRBD2; v_call: TRBV6-6; j_call: TRBJ2-2; clone_size: few; cdr3_nt: TGTGCCAGCAGCTTAGCGGGGGGGACCGGGGAGCTGTTTTTT; cdr3_aa: CASSLAGGTGELFF
d_call: NA; v_call: TRBV3-1/TRBV3-2; j_call: TRBJ1-1; clone_size: NA; cdr3_nt: TGTGCCAGCAGCCAAGATACGGGGAGGAGTGTGAACACTGAAGCTTTCTTT; cdr3_aa: CASSQDTGRSVNTEAFF